This TCR beta chain was observed in a study of regulatory T cells in long-lasting Graves disease. Study in general: Graves' patients (newly diagnosed) had been on antithyroid drugs under 3 months.

Stated time point: newly diagnosed GD, antithyroid drugs for less than 3 months. The authors made the TCR library using RNA they extracted from PBMCs. In this cohort, patients came from an endocrinology department located in Xi'an, China. This CDR3 has 12 residues. Germline V gene sequence: CDR1 SGDLS, CDR2 YYNGEE. V shed 3 bases and J shed 5 bases, with 8 bases lying between them. The authors built TCR beta libraries using iRepertoire HTBI primers and Arm-PCR of CDR3 regions. TCRdb independently ran MiXCR on the multiplex PCR reads; one entry per CDR3 protein. The sample includes 400,000 to 450,000 distinct CDR3 sequences, roughly 15% of them seen just once. Notes on the study in general: Comparison showed that persistent patients shared more public clonotypes (about 2,800) than new patients (966).

This clonotype was counted many times. Its antigen is as yet unknown. The data were also submitted as part of a second study, on T cells in Graves' hyperthyroidism and ophthalmopathy. That paper notes: In the first-round RT-PCR of the TCR CDR3, the HTBI primer set was used.

The sample here was peripheral blood mononuclear cells (PBMCs), taken at new diagnosis, from a patient treated with antithyroid drugs. This chain joins TRBV9 and TRBJ2-5, with a weak D call TRBD2 (5 bases). This clonotype was obtained from a woman in her thirties with Graves disease. As DNA, the CDR3 is TGTGCCAGCAGCGCCGGGGAGGAGACCCAGTACTTC. It is translated as CASSAGEETQYF.